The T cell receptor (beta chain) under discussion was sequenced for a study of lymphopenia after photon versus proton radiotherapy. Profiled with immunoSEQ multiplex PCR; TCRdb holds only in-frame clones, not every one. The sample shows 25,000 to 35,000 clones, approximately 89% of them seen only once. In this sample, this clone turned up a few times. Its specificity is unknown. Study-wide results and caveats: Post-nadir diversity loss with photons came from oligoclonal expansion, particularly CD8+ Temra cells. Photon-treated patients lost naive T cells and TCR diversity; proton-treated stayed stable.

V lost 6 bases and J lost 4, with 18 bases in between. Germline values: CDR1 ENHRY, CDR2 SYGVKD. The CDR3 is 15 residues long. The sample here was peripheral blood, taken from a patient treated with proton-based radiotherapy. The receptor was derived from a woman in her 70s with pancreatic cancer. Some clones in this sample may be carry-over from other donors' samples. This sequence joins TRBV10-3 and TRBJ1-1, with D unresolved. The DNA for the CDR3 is TGTGCCATCAGGATTAGCCTCATCGCCGGCACTGAAGCTTTCTTT. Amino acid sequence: CAIRISLIAGTEAFF.